This T cell receptor beta chain was profiled in a study of Graves' ophthalmopathy and Graves' hyperthyroidism. Trimming removed 5 bases from V and 4 bases from J; junction bases left unmatched: 10. Looked up from germline, CDR1 is SGHVS and CDR2 is FNYEAQ. The CDR3 has 17 residues. Ophthalmopathy cases showed moderate-to-severe activity, scoring CAS ≥3 and NOSPECS ≥4, with duration under 3 months. Other autoimmune diseases, uncontrolled infections, pregnancy or lactation led to the exclusion of patients. Transcripts of RNA were the source for amplifying TCR beta CDR3 regions. An initial RT-PCR round employing HTBI primers preceded a second-round multiplex PCR. TCRdb independently ran MiXCR on the multiplex PCR reads; one entry per CDR3 protein. The sample yields 650,000 to 800,000 distinct CDR3 sequences, more than 40% seen once.

Sample: peripheral blood. The V and J genes are TRBV7-6 and TRBJ2-6, with TRBD1 identical over 8 bases. The receptor was derived from an adult man with Graves' ophthalmopathy. CDR3 residues: CASSLGQGGTGANVLTF. In DNA, the CDR3 is TGTGCCAGCAGCCTTGGACAGGGCGGTACCGGGGCCAACGTCCTGACTTTC.